This passage covers 8 T cell receptor beta chains from one sample sequenced in a study of T-cell memory formation after mild COVID-19 (dated by TCRdb to the early 2020s). The library was obtained by 5' RACE. Instrument used: Illumina NovaSeq 6000. Starting from the raw public reads, TCRdb applied fastp trimming at Q25, assembled clones with MiXCR and retained in-frame beta chains. Every distinct CDR3 protein forms one entry, paired with its most common genes and DNA. The sample profile shows 540,000 or so distinct CDR3 sequences; 20% of them were found once. The ten largest clones take up around 13% of the sample. Sequencing used PBMCs or a T cell subset sorted from them (not recorded which). These receptors came from an adult woman who had mild COVID-19 (a few samples of this study predate the infection). The sample titles of this study are shuffled in the database, so cell type and time point are left out; the donor was told from shared clones.

The chain combines TRBV6-5 with TRBJ2-2, with D possibly TRBD2 on 5 matching bases. CDR3 size: 15 residues. Looked up from germline, CDR1 is MNHEY and CDR2 is SVGAGI. Between the trimmed V and J ends, which lost 10 bases and 4 bases, there was a span of 19 bases. The CDR3 loop reads CATRRLAELTGELFF. Written as DNA, the CDR3 is TGTGCCACAAGAAGGCTAGCAGAACTCACCGGGGAGCTGTTTTTT.

This clonotype was seen just once. The chain employs TRBV2 and TRBJ1-3; 9 nucleotides agree with TRBD1. Trimming cost V 6 bases and J 2 bases; bases outside gene matches: 8. CDR1 SNHLY and CDR2 FYNNEI come from the germline V gene. The CDR3 totals 16 residues. The CDR3 is CASRLNRGLTGNTIYF. The CDR3 bases are TGTGCCAGCAGACTGAACAGGGGGCTAACTGGAAACACCATATATTTT. The variable domain in full, with the rest retrieved from reference TRBV2 and TRBJ1-3, is EPEVTQTPSHQVTQMGQEVILRCVPISNHLYFYWYRQILGQKVEFLVSFYNNEISEKSEIFDDQFSVERPDGSNFTLKIRSTKLEDSAMYFCASRLNRGLTGNTIYFGEGSWLTVV.

This clonotype has just a few counts. The chain combines TRBV7-2 with TRBJ1-5; D may be TRBD1 (5 bases). Germline CDR1 is SGHTA and CDR2 is FQGNSA. The V end was cut by 1 base, the J end by 0 bases, with 13 bases between. The length of the CDR3 is 17 residues. The CDR3 DNA reads TGTGCCAGCAGCTTAGGAGACAGTCTCTATAGCAATCAGCCCCAGCATTTT. It specifies CASSLGDSLYSNQPQHF.

This clonotype has a handful of counts. J is TRBJ2-5 and V is TRBV15; possible D gene TRBD1, 6 bases. The CDR3 loop spans 15 amino acids. V was shortened by 1 base and J by 4 bases, with 13 bases between the two germline ends. CDR1 is LNHNV and CDR2 is YYDKDF in the germline V gene (reference sequence). The DNA of the CDR3 is TGTGCCACCAGCAGAGTACTGCAAGGGGGAGAGACCCAGTACTTC. Protein product: CATSRVLQGGETQYF.

There are a few counts of this clonotype. This chain connects TRBV7-2 to TRBJ2-7; TRBD1 matches at 7 bases. The CDR3 contains 13 residues. Trimming at V came to 4 bases and at J to 6 bases, leaving 6 bases not matched to a gene. CDR1 is SGHTA and CDR2 is FQGNSA in the germline V gene. Here the CDR3 reads CASSWTTGIEQYF. The DNA for the CDR3 is TGTGCCAGCAGCTGGACGACAGGGATCGAGCAGTACTTC.

This clonotype showed up just a few times. The chain is built from TRBV7-3 and TRBJ2-3, with D possibly TRBD2 on 5 matching bases. The CDR3 runs to 15 residues. Trimming removed 2 bases from V and 1 base from J, with 10 bases in between. Germline loops: CDR1 SGHTA, CDR2 FQGTGA. The CDR3 bases are TGTGCCAGCAGCTTAGGAGGCATGGGCACAGATACGCAGTATTTT. Translation gives CASSLGGMGTDTQYF.

V gene TRBV4-3 combines with J gene TRBJ2-1; TRBD2 agrees at 11 bases. The CDR3 length is 19 residues. Germline assignment: CDR1 LGHNA and CDR2 YSLEER. Trimming cost V 0 bases and J 9 bases; bases outside gene matches: 16. The CDR3 is CASSQDGPRLAGFPGEQFF. CDR3 coding DNA: TGCGCCAGCAGCCAAGATGGGCCCCGACTAGCGGGATTTCCGGGTGAGCAGTTCTTC.

V and J are TRBV6-5 and TRBJ1-4, with a tentative D call TRBD1 (6 bases). The CDR3 is 15 residues long. V lost 9 bases and J 6 bases, leaving 20 bases between the germline ends. The germline CDR1 and CDR2 sequences are MNHEY and SVGAGI. The CDR3 DNA reads as TGTGCCAGGGTTACCTACAGGGTGAAGTATGAAAAACTGTTTTTT. Amino acid sequence: CARVTYRVKYEKLFF.